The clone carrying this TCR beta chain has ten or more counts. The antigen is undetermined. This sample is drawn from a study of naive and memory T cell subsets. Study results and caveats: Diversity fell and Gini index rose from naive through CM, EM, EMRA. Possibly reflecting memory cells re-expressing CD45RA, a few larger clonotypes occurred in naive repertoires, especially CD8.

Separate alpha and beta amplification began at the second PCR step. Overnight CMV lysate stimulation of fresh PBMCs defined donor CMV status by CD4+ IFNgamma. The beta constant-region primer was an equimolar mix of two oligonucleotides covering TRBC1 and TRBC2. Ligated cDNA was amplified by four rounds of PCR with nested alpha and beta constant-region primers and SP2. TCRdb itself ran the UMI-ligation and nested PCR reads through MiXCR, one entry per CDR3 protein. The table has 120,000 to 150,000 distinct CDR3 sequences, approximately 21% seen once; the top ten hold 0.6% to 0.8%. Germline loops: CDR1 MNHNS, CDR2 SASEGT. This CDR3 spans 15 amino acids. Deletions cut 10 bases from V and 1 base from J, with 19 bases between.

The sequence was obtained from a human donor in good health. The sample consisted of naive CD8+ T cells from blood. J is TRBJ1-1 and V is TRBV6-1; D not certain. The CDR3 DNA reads TGTGCCACCACTGTCGGCTCCCAATCGAACACTGAAGCTTTCTTT. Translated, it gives CATTVGSQSNTEAFF.